This TCR beta chain was documented in a study of blood T cell repertoires in COVID-19. Study at large: Spain, Italy and the United States supplied samples that represented acute and convalescent COVID-19.

The CDR3 covers 13 residues. Germline-derived CDR1 and CDR2 are MNHEY and SVGEGT. V was clipped by 4 bases and J by 5 bases, with 11 bases between them. Under the authors' procedure: Reference gene primer amplification gave estimated nucleated cell counts. Libraries were prepared by immunoSEQ multiplex PCR; TCRdb keeps only in-frame clonotypes and omits some of them. Clonal size and the V and J genes are those of that table, whereas D and trimming came from the DNA. The profile shows about 240,000 clones, roughly 80% of them singletons. The chain combines TRBV6-2 or TRBV6-3 with TRBJ1-1, with D uncertain. The TCR was taken from a woman aged 55-75 years with active or convalescent COVID-19. The sequenced material came from peripheral blood. DNA for the CDR3: TGTGCCAGCAGTTTTGGCAGGAGGACTGAAGCTTTCTTT. Its protein is CASSFGRRTEAFF.